These 23 T cell receptor beta chains share one sample of origin, sequenced in a study of T cells in Graves' hyperthyroidism and ophthalmopathy. Using RNA transcripts as the source, TCR beta CDR3 regions were amplified. In the first-round RT-PCR of the TCR CDR3, the HTBI primer set was used. TCRdb re-called the multiplex PCR reads with MiXCR, one entry per CDR3 protein. The data hold a few hundred thousand distinct CDR3 sequences, with just under 25% observed a single time. Sequencing was done on a sample of blood. The source of these receptors is a man aged 50 to 59 with Graves' hyperthyroidism.

The CDR3 protein is CASTGQGNYGYTF. The CDR3 DNA reads TGTGCCAGCACAGGGCAGGGGAACTATGGCTACACCTTC. The V and J genes are TRBV2 and TRBJ1-2; D is perhaps TRBD1 (6 bases). The V and J ends lost 7 bases and 2 bases respectively, with 11 bases between them. Germline V lookup: CDR1 SNHLY, CDR2 FYNNEI. The CDR3 sequence is 13 residues long.

This chain links TRBV3-1 with TRBJ2-2, with TRBD2 matching over 9 bases. CDR3 size: 16 residues. The junction had 7 bases not matched to a gene; V was cut back by 3 bases and J by 5 bases. Germline V gives CDR1 LGHDT, CDR2 YNNKEL (reference sequence). Here the CDR3 DNA reads TGTGCCAGCAGCCACGCGGGGGGGCGAAAAACCGGGGAGCTGTTTTTT. Translating gives CASSHAGGRKTGELFF.

This clonotype was detected only once. The junction does not match germline at one end; this may be a read error. V usage is TRBV7-7 and J usage is TRBJ2-2, with TRBD1 matching 7 bases. Germline V gives CDR1 SSHAT, CDR2 FNYEAQ (reference sequence). This CDR3 spans 15 amino acids. The CDR3 DNA follows: TGTGCTAGCAGCCGGGACAGACAGAACACCGGGGAGCTGTTTTTT. Amino acid sequence: CASSRDRQNTGELFF.

Only a few counts were recorded for this clonotype. The gene calls are TRBV20-1 and TRBJ2-1; 13 bases line up with TRBD2. The CDR3 spans 16 residues. The germline V gene has CDR1 DFQATT and CDR2 SNEGSKA (reference sequence). V was clipped by 0 bases and J by 6 bases; unmatched bases: 5. The CDR3 nucleotides read TGCAGTGCTAGAGACAGGACTAGCGGGAGAGTCAATGAGCAGTTCTTC. It is translated as CSARDRTSGRVNEQFF.

The chain links TRBV6-2 or TRBV6-3 to TRBJ2-2; 7 nucleotides align to TRBD2. Germline assignment: CDR1 MNHEY and CDR2 SVGEGT. Trimming took 5 bases from V and 0 from J; bases not matched to a gene: 3. This CDR3 has 15 amino acids. The CDR3 DNA reads TGTGCCAGCAGTCAACTAGCGCCGAACACCGGGGAGCTGTTTTTT. It codes for CASSQLAPNTGELFF.

In its sample, this clonotype was seen a few times. The chain joins TRBV7-9 to TRBJ2-7; no firm D call. The germline V and J ends were trimmed by 2 bases and 4 bases, with 9 bases remaining between them. The CDR3 contains 13 residues. CDR1 and CDR2 (germline): SEHNR, FQNEAQ (reference sequence). This CDR3 reads CASSLSPIYEQYF. CDR3 bases: TGTGCCAGCAGCTTAAGCCCAATTTACGAGCAGTACTTC.

V gene TRBV12-3 or TRBV12-4 combines with J gene TRBJ2-7; the D gene could be TRBD1 or TRBD2 (5 bases each). V was pared by 5 bases and J by 2 bases, with 10 bases between. CDR3 length: 13 residues. This CDR3 reads CASSGDGTYEQYF. The CDR3 DNA is TGTGCCAGCAGTGGGGACGGAACCTACGAGCAGTACTTC.

A few counts support this clonotype. This chain connects TRBV3-1 to TRBJ1-2, with 7 bases matching TRBD1. This CDR3 has 14 amino acids. The junction had 9 bases not matched to a gene; V was cut back by 5 bases and J by 6 bases. Germline V gene sequence: CDR1 LGHDT, CDR2 YNNKEL (reference sequence). CDR3 sequence (DNA): TGTGCCAGCAGCTTACAGGGGCACGGAAATGGCTACACCTTC. Its translation: CASSLQGHGNGYTF.

This clonotype came up a few times. The J gene is TRBJ2-5, the V gene TRBV6-2 or TRBV6-3; possibly TRBD1 or TRBD2 for D (6 bases each). Germline V CDR1 and CDR2: MNHEY, SVGEGT. CDR3 size: 15 residues. Trimming cost V 2 bases and J 5 bases, with 15 bases left between them. This CDR3 reads CASSYGGRVGETQYF. CDR3 bases: TGTGCCAGCAGTTACGGGGGGCGCGTGGGGGAGACCCAGTACTTC.

The J gene is TRBJ2-3, the V gene TRBV3-1; D gene ambiguous. V was pared by 2 bases and J by 0 bases, with 12 bases between. In germline, CDR1 is LGHDT, CDR2 YNNKEL (reference sequence). This CDR3 has 16 residues. The chain's CDR3 is CASSQCDNPSTDTQYF. DNA for the CDR3: TGTGCCAGCAGCCAATGCGACAACCCTAGCACAGATACGCAGTATTTT.

In this sample, this clonotype turned up many times. The V gene is TRBV11-2, the J gene TRBJ2-5; D not resolved. V was cut by 3 bases and J by 4 bases, with 6 bases left in between. The germline CDR1 and CDR2 sequences are SGHAT and FQNNGV. The CDR3 runs to 12 residues. The CDR3 DNA is TGTGCCAGCAGCTTGATGGGAGAGACCCAGTACTTC. This translates into CASSLMGETQYF.

This clonotype was recorded a few times. The V gene is TRBV20-1, the J gene TRBJ2-2; 11 positions agree with TRBD1. V gave up 5 bases and J gave up 2 bases; unmatched junction bases: 13. CDR3 length: 18 amino acids. The germline V gene encodes CDR1 DFQATT and CDR2 SNEGSKA (reference sequence). The CDR3 is CSALRLRGQGVNTGELFF. CDR3 coding DNA: TGCAGTGCTCTACGCCTTAGGGGACAGGGGGTTAACACCGGGGAGCTGTTTTTT.

There are many counts of this clonotype. The chain uses TRBV2 and TRBJ2-3, with 9 bases aligning to TRBD2. Germline V lookup: CDR1 SNHLY, CDR2 FYNNEI. Germline trimming cut 3 bases from V and 2 bases from J; bases unmatched to any gene: 6. This CDR3 has 16 residues. CDR3 DNA: TGTGCCAGCAGTGAGACTAGCGGCCCATTCACAGATACGCAGTATTTT. This codes for CASSETSGPFTDTQYF.

The chain is built from TRBV9 and TRBJ1-2; unclear D gene. Germline V gene data show CDR1 as SGDLS and CDR2 as YYNGEE. CDR3 length: 12 residues. V was pared by 5 bases and J by 8 bases, with 13 bases between. CDR3 coding DNA: TGTGCCAGCAGTGCGAGGGAGTTCGGCTACACCTTC. It codes for CASSAREFGYTF.

Details on this clonotype: Germline is not matched at one junction end, which may reflect a read error. The rearrangement links TRBV6-2 or TRBV6-3 to TRBJ1-1; perhaps TRBD1 as D (5 bases). This CDR3 region has 14 residues. CDR1 is MNHEY, CDR2 SVGEGT, per germline. The CDR3 is CATSPGTLNTEAFF. The CDR3 coding sequence is TGTGCCACCAGTCCCGGGACGTTGAACACTGAAGCTTTCTTT.

V usage is TRBV11-2 and J usage is TRBJ2-7; either TRBD1 or TRBD2 may fit D (5 bases each). The V end lost 3 bases, the J end lost 0 bases, and 15 bases lay between the germline ends. CDR1 and CDR2 (germline): SGHAT, FQNNGV. This CDR3 has 16 amino acids. The CDR3 reads CASSFTVGENSYEQYF. CDR3 sequence (DNA): TGTGCCAGCAGCTTTACAGTGGGGGAGAACTCCTACGAGCAGTACTTC.

With respect to this clonotype: This clone may be a read error of a much larger clone one base away. The gene calls are TRBV20-1 and TRBJ2-7; a possible D gene is TRBD2 (6 bases). Trimming cost V 3 bases and J 3 bases, with 6 bases left between them. The CDR3 contains 11 residues. The germline V gene encodes CDR1 DFQATT and CDR2 SNEGSKA (reference sequence). The CDR3 DNA reads TGCAGTGCTAGCGGGGGCTACGAGCAGTACTTC. Translated: CSASGGYEQYF.

The rearrangement uses TRBV20-1 and TRBJ2-3; D is uncertain. The CDR3 contains 12 residues. CDR1 is DFQATT and CDR2 is SNEGSKA in the germline V gene (reference sequence). Trimming shortened V by 2 bases and J by 0 bases, and 3 bases separated the two germline ends. CDR3 DNA: TGCAGTGCTAGAAGGAGCACAGATACGCAGTATTTT. Translated: CSARRSTDTQYF.

This clonotype was seen at least ten times. The J gene is TRBJ2-3, the V gene TRBV2; maybe TRBD1 (6 bases). Trimming pared 6 bases from V and 4 bases from J, leaving 17 bases between. The CDR3 sequence is 15 residues long. The germline CDR1 and CDR2 sequences are SNHLY and FYNNEI. The CDR3 spells CASSARQVGADTQYF. CDR3 DNA: TGTGCCAGCAGCGCTAGACAGGTTGGGGCAGATACGCAGTATTTT. The full variable domain, with the rest looked up from reference TRBV2 and TRBJ2-3, is EPEVTQTPSHQVTQMGQEVILRCVPISNHLYFYWYRQILGQKVEFLVSFYNNEISEKSEIFDDQFSVERPDGSNFTLKIRSTKLEDSAMYFCASSARQVGADTQYFGPGTRLTVL.

The CDR3 DNA reads TGTGCCAGCAGTTCCAGACTAGCGGGAAGCCCGACTAGCACAGATACGCAGTATTTT. Protein: CASSSRLAGSPTSTDTQYF. This chain joins TRBV27 and TRBJ2-3; 11 bases fit TRBD2. The CDR3 is made up of 19 amino acids. Per germline, CDR1 MNHEY and CDR2 SMNVEV (reference sequence). V dropped 4 bases and J dropped 0; count of bases not matched to a gene: 12.

The V call is TRBV6-1, the J call TRBJ2-5; a weak D match, TRBD1 (7 bases). From germline, CDR1 is MNHNS and CDR2 SASEGT. V was clipped by 5 bases and J by 5 bases, with 21 bases between them. The CDR3 sequence is 16 residues long. DNA for the CDR3: TGTGCCAGCAGTACCTACGGGGGACAGACCGGGGAGACCCAGTACTTC. Its translation: CASSTYGGQTGETQYF.

Many counts were recorded for this clonotype. V is TRBV20-1 and J is TRBJ2-7; TRBD1 matches 8 bases. The CDR3 is made up of 15 amino acids. V was clipped by 0 bases and J by 2 bases; unmatched bases: 6. Germline V gene lookup returns CDR1 DFQATT and CDR2 SNEGSKA (reference sequence). In nucleotides, the CDR3 is TGCAGTGCTAGAGATTGGTCAGGGGGCGCCTACGAGCAGTACTTC. This translates into CSARDWSGGAYEQYF.

Of note for this clonotype: This sequence may be a read error, since a much larger clone differs from it by one base. J is TRBJ2-7 and V is TRBV7-2, with D uncertain. Trimming left V 6 bases short and J 3 bases short, with 9 bases between. This CDR3 has 12 residues. CDR1 is SGHTA and CDR2 is FQGNSA in the germline V gene. The CDR3 DNA follows: TGTGCCAGCAGTTTTAGGTTCTACGAGCAGTACTTC. Amino acids: CASSFRFYEQYF.